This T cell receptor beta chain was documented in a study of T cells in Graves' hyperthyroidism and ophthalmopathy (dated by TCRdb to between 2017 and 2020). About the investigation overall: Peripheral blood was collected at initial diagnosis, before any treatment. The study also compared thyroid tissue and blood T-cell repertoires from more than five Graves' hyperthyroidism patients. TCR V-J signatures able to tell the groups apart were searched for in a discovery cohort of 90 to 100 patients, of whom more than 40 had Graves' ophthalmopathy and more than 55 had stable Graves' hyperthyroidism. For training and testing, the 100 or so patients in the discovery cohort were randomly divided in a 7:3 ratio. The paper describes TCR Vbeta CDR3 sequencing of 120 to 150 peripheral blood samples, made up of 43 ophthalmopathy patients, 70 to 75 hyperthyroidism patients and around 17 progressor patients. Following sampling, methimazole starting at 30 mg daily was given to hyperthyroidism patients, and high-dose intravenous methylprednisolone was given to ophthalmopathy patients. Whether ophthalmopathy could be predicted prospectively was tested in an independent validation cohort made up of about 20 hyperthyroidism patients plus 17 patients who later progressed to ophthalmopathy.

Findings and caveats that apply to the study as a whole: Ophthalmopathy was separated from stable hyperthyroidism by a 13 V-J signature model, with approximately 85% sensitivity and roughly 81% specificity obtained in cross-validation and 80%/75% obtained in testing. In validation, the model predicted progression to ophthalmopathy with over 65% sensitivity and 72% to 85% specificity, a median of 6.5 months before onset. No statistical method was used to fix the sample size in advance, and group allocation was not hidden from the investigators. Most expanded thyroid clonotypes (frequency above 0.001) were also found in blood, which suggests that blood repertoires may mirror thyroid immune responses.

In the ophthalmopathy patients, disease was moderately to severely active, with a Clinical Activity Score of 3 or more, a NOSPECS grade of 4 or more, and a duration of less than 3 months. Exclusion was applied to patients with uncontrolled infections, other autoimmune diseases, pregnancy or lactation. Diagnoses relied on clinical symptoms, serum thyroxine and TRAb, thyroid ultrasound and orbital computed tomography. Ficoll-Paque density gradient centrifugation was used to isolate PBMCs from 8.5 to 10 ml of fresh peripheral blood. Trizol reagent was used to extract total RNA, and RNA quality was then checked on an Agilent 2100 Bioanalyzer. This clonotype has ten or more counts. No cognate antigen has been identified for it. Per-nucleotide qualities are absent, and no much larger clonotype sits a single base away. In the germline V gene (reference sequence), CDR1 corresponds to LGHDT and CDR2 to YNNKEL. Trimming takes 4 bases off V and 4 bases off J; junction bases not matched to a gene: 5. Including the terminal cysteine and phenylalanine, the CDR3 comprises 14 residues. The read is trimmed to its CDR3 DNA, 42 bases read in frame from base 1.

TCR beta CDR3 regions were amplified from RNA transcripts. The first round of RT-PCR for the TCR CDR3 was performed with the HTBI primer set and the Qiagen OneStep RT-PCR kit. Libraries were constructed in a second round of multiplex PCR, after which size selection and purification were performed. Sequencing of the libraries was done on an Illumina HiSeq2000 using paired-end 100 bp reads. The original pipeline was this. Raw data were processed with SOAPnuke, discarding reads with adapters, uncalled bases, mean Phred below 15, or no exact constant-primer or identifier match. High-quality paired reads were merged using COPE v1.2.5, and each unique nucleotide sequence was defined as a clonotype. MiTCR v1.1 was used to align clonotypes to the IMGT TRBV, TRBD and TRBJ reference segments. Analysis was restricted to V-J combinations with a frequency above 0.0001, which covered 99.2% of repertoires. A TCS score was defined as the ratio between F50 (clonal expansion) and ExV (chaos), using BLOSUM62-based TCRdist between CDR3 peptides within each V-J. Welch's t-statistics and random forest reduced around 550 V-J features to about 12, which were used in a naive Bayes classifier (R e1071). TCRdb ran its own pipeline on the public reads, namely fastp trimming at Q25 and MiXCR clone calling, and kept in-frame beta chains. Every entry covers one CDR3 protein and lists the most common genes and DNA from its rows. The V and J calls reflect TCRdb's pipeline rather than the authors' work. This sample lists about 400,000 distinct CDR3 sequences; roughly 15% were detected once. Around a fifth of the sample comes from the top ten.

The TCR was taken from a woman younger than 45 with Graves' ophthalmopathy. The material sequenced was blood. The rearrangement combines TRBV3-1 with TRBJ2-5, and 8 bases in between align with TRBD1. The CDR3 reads CASSLGTGGETQYF. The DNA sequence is TGTGCCAGCAGCCTCGGGACAGGAGGAGAGACCCAGTACTTC.